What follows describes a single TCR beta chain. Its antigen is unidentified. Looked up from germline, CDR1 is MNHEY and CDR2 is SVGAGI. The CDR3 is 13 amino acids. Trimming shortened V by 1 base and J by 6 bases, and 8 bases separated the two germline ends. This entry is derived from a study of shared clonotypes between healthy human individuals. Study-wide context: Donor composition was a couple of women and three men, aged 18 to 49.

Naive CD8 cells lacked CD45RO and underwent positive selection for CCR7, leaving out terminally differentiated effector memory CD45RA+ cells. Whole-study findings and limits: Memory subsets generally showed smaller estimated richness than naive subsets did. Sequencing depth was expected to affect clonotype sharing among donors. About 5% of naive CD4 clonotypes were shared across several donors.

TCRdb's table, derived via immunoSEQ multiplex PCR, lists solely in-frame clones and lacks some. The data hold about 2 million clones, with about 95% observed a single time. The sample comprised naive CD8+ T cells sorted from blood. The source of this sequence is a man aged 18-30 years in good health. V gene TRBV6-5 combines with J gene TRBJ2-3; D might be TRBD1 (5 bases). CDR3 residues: CASSYWQGDTQYF. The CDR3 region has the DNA TGTGCCAGCAGTTACTGGCAGGGCGATACGCAGTATTTT.